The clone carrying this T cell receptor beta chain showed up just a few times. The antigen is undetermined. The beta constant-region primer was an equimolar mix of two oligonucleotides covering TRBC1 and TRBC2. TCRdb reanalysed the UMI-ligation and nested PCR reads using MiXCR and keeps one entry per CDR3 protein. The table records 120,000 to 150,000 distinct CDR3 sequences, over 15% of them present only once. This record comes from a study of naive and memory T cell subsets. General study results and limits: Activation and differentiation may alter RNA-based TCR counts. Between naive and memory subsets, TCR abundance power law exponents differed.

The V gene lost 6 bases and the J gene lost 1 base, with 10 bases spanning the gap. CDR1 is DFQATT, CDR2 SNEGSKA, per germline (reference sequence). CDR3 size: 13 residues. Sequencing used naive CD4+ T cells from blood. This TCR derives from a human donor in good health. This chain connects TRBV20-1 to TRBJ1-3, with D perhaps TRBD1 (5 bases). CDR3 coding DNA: TGCAGTGCCACTTCAGGGTCTGGAAACACCATATATTTT. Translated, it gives CSATSGSGNTIYF.